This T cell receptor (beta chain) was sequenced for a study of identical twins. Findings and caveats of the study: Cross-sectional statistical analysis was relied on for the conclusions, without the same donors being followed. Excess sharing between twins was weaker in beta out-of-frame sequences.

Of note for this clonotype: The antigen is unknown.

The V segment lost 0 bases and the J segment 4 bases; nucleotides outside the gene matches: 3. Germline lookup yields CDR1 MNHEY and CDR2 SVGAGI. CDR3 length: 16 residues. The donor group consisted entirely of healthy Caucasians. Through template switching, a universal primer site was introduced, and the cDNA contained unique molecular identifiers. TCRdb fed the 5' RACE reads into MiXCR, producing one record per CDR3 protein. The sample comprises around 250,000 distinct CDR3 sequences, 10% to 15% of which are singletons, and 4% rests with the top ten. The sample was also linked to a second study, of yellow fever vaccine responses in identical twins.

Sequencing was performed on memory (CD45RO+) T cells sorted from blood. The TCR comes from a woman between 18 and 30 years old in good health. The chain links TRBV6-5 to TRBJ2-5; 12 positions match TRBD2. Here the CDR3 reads CASSYSTSGGSETQYF. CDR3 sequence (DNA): TGTGCCAGCAGTTACTCGACTAGCGGGGGCTCAGAGACCCAGTACTTC.